A single T cell receptor (beta chain) is shown here with its context. Its specificity is unknown. This sample was taken from a study of shared clonotypes between healthy human individuals. Assay used: immunoSEQ multiplex PCR; TCRdb lists only in-frame clones, some missing. The data contain 2 million to 2.5 million clones, roughly 95% of them singletons. CD45RO negativity and positive selection for CCR7 defined naive CD8 cells, a population that excluded terminally differentiated effector memory CD45RA+ cells. V dropped 0 bases and J dropped 4 bases, with 10 bases sitting between them. The CDR3 is made up of 14 amino acids. Per germline, CDR1 SGDLS and CDR2 YYNGEE. Findings and caveats of the study: Naive CD4 clonotypes were shared across several donors at approximately 5.3%. Researchers found naive subsets generally carried larger estimated richness than memory subsets.

The sequence was collected from a man between 18 and 35 years old in good health. Sequenced input: naive CD8+ T cells sorted from blood. The rearrangement uses TRBV9 and TRBJ1-2; D is unresolved. The DNA of the CDR3 is TGTGCCAGCAGCGTAGTACCCGAGACCTATGGCTACACCTTC. It yields the protein CASSVVPETYGYTF.